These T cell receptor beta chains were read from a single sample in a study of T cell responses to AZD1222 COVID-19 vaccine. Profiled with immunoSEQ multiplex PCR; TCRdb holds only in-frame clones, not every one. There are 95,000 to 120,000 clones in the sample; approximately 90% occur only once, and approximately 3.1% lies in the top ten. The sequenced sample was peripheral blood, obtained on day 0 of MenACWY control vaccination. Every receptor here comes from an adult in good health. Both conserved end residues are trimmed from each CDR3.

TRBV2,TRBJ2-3,ASWGGQWITTDTQY
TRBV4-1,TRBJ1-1,ASSQDGRRTEAF
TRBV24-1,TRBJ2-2,ATSDDGTGGRDTGELF
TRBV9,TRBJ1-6,ASSVAGDSPLH
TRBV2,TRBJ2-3,ASSKGNSDTQY
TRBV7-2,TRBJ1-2,ASSFPDRVIYGYT
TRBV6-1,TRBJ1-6,ASSENSGVSPLH
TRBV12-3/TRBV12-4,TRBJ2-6,ASRGSGANVLT
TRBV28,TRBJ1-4,ASRAQGATNEKLF
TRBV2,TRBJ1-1,ASSVGRRGTEAF
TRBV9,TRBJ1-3,ASSVDRATSGNTIY
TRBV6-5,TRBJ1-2,ASSSSAYERRGYT
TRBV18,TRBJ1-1,ASSPRGNTEAF
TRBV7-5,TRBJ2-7,ARSLGTVLTSYEQY
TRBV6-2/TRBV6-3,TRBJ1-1,ASSYAGWGTEAF
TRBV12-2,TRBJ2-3,ASRLTRGAGGPDTQY
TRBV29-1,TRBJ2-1,SVVSQNLYNEQF
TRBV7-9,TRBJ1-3,ASSPRTGSGNTIY
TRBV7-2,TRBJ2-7,ASSLRQISYEQY
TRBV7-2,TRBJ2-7,ASNSGAYYEQY
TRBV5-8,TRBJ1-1,ASSLFGGLNTEAF
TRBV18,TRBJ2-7,ASSRTGDYEQY
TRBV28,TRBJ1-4,ASSGRPEKLF
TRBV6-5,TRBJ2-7,ASTRTGLPYEQY
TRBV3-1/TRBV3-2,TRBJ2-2,ASSQESGSGELF
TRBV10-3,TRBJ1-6,AISEPRRGGTGHSPLH
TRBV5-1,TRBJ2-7,ASSLDSGDEQY
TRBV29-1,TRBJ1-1,SAQAGGGNTEAF
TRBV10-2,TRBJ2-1,ASRRAGGPFDEQF
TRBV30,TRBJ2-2,AWRKRQDTGELF
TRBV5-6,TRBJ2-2,ASSLDRAYTGELF
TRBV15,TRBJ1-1,ATSRGLSGTEAF
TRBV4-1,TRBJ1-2,ASRQIWTPGQGNYGYT
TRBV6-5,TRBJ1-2,ASRRTGLYGYT
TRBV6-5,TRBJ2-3,ASSQPLQGTDTQY
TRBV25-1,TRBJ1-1,ASSITGNTEAF
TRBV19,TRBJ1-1,ATGQGGFGAF
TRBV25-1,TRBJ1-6,ASSEYRQGRNSPLH
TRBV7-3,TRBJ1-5,ASSAGDSQPQH
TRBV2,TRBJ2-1,ASSEGTEQF
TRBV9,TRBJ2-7,AREQALIYEQY